Sequencing of this T cell receptor (beta chain) was carried out in a study of T cell repertoires in MIS-A myocarditis (dated by TCRdb to between 2022 and 2023). Taken from the germline V gene, the CDR1 and CDR2 loops are SNHLY and FYNNEI. The CDR3 runs 11 amino acids, cysteine and phenylalanine included. The DNA shown is the 33-base CDR3, in frame from base 1. The V end loses 7 bases and the J end loses 14 bases, and a stretch of 12 bases separates them. This clone was recorded a few times. Its antigen specificity is not known. No clone much larger than this one lies a single base away; base qualities are absent. The QIAamp DNA FFPE kit was used to extract genomic DNA from formalin-fixed paraffin-embedded autopsy tissue. Amplification of TCRbeta CDR3 regions relied on the immunoSEQ bias-controlled multiplex PCR, followed by high-throughput sequencing. The paper's processing steps were these. CDR3 sequences were collapsed and filtered by the immunoSEQ vendor pipeline to quantify abundance and frequency of each unique TCRbeta CDR3. Using a 90% global sequence identity threshold, CD-HIT clustered dominant CDR3 amino acid sequences together with SARS-CoV-2-specific ImmuneCODE TCRbeta sequences. Clones were classed as hyperexpanded at frequencies of 0.1 to 1 and as large at frequencies of 0.01 to 0.1. The CDR3 amino acid sequences and the V and J gene assignments of the dominant clones were confirmed with MiXCR. The R stringdist package was used to calculate Levenshtein distances between the patient clonotypes and the ImmuneCODE hits. What TCRdb holds here is the immuneACCESS table cut down to in-frame rearrangements. Part of the clones is not present; checked against another copy, under half of the missing clones reflect an unresolved V gene, and the others are unexplained. That table furnishes V, J and clone size, whereas the DNA furnished D and trimming. The sample table records 15,000 or so clones; around two thirds of these occur just once. Around 64% of the sample belongs to the ten largest clones.

The chain joins TRBV2 to TRBJ1-6; the D gene is perhaps TRBD1, from 6 matching bases. The specimen sequenced was left ventricle heart tissue obtained at autopsy. Reading the label with the study, this specimen's cell subset or site is: cardiac tissue sample (left or right ventricle, interventricular septum, or pericardium). This sequence originates from a man younger than 30 with fulminant myocarditis from multisystem inflammatory syndrome in adults (MIS-A) after COVID-19. The DNA reads as follows: TGTGCCAGCAACTCAGGGGCAGCCCTCCACTTT. Its protein product is CASNSGAALHF. Outside the CDR3, residues come from the reference TRBV2 and TRBJ1-6 proteins, so the full variable domain is: EPEVTQTPSHQVTQMGQEVILRCVPISNHLYFYWYRQILGQKVEFLVSFYNNEISEKSEIFDDQFSVERPDGSNFTLKIRSTKLEDSAMYFCASNSGAALHFGNGTRLTVT.